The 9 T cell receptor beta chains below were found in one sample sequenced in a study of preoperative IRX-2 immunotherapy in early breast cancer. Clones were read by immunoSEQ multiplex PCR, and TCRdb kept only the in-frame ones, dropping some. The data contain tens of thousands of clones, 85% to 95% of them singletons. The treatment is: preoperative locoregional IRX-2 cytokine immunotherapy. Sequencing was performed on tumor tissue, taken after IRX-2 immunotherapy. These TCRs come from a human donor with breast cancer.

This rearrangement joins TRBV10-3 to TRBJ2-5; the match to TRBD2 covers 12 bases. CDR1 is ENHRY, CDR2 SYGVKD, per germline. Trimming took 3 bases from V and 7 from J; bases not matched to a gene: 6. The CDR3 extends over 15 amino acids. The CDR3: CAISDPSGGAGTQYF. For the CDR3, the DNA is TGTGCCATCAGTGATCCTAGCGGGGGGGCAGGGACCCAGTACTTC.

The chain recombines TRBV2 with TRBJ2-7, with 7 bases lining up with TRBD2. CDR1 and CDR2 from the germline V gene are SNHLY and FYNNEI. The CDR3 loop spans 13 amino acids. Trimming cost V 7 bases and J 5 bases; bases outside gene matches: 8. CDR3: CASKRGGRDEQYF. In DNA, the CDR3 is TGTGCCAGCAAACGCGGGGGTCGCGACGAGCAGTACTTC.

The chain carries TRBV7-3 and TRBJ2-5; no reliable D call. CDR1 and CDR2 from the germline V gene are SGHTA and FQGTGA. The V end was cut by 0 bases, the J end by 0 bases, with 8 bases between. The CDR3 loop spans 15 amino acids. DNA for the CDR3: TGTGCCAGCAGCTTAACAGCAAAATACCAAGAGACCCAGTACTTC. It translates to CASSLTAKYQETQYF.

The CDR3 protein is CASTPGQGPYEQYF. The CDR3 DNA sequence: TGCGCCAGCACTCCCGGACAGGGGCCCTACGAGCAGTACTTC. This rearrangement joins TRBV10-2 to TRBJ2-7; 9 bases map to TRBD1. CDR1 is WSHSY, CDR2 SAAADI, per germline. The CDR3 is made up of 14 amino acids. V trimming: 7 bases; J trimming: 2 bases; junction bases outside the gene matches: 6.

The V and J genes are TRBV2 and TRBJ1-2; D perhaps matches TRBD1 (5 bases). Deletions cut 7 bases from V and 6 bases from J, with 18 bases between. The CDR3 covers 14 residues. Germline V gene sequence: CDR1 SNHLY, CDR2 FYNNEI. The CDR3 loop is CASIRLSGYDGYTF. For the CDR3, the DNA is TGTGCCAGCATCAGATTATCAGGGTACGATGGCTACACCTTC.

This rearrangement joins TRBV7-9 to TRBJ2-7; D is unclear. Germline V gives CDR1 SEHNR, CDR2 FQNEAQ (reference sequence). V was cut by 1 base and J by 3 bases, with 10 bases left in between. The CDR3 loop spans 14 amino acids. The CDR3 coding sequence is TGTGCCAGCAGCTTAGGAGGACCTTTCTACGAGCAGTACTTC. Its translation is CASSLGGPFYEQYF.

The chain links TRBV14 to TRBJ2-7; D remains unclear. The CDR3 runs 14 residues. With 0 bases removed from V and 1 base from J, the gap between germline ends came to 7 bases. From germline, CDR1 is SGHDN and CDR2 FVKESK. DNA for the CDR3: TGTGCCAGCAGCCAAGATCGCATTTCCTACGAGCAGTACTTC. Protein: CASSQDRISYEQYF. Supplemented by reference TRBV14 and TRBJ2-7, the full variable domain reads EAGVTQFPSHSVIEKGQTVTLRCDPISGHDNLYWYRRVMGKEIKFLLHFVKESKQDESGMPNNRFLAERTGGTYSTLKVQPAELEDSGVYFCASSQDRISYEQYFGPGTRLTVT.

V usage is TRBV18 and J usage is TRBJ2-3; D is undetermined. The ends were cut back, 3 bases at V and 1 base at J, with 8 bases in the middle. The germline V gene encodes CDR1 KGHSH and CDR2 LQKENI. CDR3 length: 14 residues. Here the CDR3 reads CASSPSTGTDTQYF. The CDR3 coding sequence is TGTGCCAGCTCACCCTCGACCGGCACAGATACGCAGTATTTT.

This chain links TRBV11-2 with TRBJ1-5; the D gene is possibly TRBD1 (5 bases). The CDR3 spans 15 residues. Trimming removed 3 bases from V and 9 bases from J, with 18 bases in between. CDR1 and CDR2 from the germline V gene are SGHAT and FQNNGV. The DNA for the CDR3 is TGTGCCAGCAGCTTGGGGCCCCAGGGAATCGGGCCCCAGCATTTT. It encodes CASSLGPQGIGPQHF.